The present TCR beta chain was sequenced within a study of tumor-infiltrating lymphocytes in primary liver carcinoma. Study background: Productive TCRbeta reads per sample were roughly 3.5 to 7.13 million, not differing by tissue. Whole-study results and caveats: Because of bulk unsorted sampling, CD4+ and CD8+ repertoires were not subjected to comparison.

V lost 3 bases to trimming and J lost 0 bases, with 18 bases between them. CDR3 length: 17 residues. CDR1 and CDR2 (germline): GTSNPN, SVGIG (reference sequence). Starting from 450 to 500 ng of total RNA, TCR beta cDNA was produced with a primer in the constant region. Modified slightly, ARM-PCR produced TCR beta libraries over three nested multiplex PCR rounds. TRBV1-TRBV30 forward primers and a C-beta reverse primer were used in the first two PCR rounds, which each ran for about 11 cycles. TCRdb ran MiXCR on the multiplex PCR reads and lists one entry per CDR3 protein. The data show fewer than 350,000 distinct CDR3 sequences, about 65% seen once. About this clonotype: Its specificity is not known.

Germline DNA was also extracted, while the blood RNA originated from unsorted whole blood. Sequencing was done on a sample of peripheral blood. This TCR derives from a middle-aged man with primary liver carcinoma and hepatitis B virus infection. The chain is built from TRBV30 and TRBJ1-3; TRBD1 might be the D (5 bases). The CDR3 coding sequence is TGTGCCTGGAGGGGACTTGGGCAGTCGGGCTCTGGAAACACCATATATTTT. This encodes CAWRGLGQSGSGNTIYF.